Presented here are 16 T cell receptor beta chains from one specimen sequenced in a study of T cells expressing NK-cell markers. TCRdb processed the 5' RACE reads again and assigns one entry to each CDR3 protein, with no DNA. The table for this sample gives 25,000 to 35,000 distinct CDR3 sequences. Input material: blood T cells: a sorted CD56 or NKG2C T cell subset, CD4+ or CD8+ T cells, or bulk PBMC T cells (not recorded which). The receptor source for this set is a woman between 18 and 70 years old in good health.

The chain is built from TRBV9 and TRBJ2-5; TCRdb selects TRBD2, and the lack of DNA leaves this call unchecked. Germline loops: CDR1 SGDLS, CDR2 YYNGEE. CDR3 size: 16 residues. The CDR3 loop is CASSEAGRGLQETQYF.

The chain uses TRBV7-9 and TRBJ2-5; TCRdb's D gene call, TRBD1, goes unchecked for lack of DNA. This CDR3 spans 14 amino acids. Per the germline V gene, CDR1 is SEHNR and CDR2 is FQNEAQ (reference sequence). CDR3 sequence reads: CASSFPGAAETQYF.

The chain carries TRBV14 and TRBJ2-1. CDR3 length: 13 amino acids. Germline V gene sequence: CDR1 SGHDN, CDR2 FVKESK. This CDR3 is CASSQVTYNEQFF.

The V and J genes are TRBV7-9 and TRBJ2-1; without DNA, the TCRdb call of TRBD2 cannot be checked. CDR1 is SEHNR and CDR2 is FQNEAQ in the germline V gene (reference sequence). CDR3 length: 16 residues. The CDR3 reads CASSPAGGRTRNEQFF.

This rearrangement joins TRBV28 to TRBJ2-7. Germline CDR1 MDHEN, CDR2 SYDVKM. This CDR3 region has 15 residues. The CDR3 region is CASTPLEAVSYEQYF.

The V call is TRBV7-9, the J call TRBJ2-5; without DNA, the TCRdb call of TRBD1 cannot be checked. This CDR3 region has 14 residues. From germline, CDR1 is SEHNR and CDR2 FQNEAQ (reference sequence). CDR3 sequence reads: CASSSRENQETQYF.

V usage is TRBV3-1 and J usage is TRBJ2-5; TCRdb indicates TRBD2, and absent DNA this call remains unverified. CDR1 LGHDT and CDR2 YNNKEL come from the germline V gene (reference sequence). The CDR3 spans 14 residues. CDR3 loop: CASGPLLSEETQYF.

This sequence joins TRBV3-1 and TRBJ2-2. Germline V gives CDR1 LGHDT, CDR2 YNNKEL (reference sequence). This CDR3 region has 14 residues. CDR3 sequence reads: CASSQGDFTGELFF.

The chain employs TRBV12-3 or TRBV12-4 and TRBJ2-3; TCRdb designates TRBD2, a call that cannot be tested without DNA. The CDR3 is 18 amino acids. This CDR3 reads CASSLNSGPHALTYTQYF.

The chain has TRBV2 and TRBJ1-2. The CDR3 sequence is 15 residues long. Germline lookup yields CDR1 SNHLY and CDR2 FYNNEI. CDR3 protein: CASSGSTDPNYGYTF.

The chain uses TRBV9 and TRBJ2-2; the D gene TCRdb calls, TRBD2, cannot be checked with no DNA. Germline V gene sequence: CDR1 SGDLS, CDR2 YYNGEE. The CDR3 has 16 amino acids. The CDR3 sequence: CASSVDLAGVTGELFF.

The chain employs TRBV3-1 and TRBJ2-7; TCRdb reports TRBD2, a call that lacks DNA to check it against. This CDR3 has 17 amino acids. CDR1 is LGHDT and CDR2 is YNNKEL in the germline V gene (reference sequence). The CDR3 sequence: CASSQDGPSGSSYEQYF.

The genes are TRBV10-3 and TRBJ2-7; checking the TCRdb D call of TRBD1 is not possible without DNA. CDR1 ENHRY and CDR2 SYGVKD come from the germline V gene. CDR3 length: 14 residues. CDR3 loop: CAISTEGRGYEQYF.

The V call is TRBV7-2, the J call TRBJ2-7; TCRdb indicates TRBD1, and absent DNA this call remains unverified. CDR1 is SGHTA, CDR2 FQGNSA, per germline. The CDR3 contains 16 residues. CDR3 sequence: CASSPGTGMANYEQYF.

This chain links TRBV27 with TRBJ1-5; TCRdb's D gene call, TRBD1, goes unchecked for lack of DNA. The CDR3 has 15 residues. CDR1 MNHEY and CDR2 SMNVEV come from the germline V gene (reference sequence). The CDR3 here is CASSLSGTGQQPQHF.

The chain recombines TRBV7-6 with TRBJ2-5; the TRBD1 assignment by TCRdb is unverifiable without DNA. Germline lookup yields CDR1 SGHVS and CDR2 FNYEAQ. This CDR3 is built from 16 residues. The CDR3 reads CASSLAFGATQETQYF.